This entry lists 5 T cell receptor beta chains sequenced from one sample in a study of cytomegalovirus exposure and HLA in healthy donors. The PCR used 60 Vbeta and 13 Jbeta primers. The assay was immunoSEQ multiplex PCR, and TCRdb's table has in-frame clones only and misses some. Of 200,000 or so clones in the sample, about four fifths are singletons; the top ten hold about 2.4%. The specimen sequenced was PBMCs. The receptors were gathered from a woman between 45 and 65 years old in good health and CMV-seropositive.

This chain joins TRBV9 and TRBJ2-3; D might be TRBD1 (6 bases). The length of the CDR3 is 12 residues. Trimming took off 4 bases at V and 7 bases at J, with 10 bases between the two ends. Germline CDR1 reads SGDLS; CDR2 reads YYNGEE. The CDR3 region is CASSLDRYTQYF. The CDR3 DNA sequence: TGTGCCAGCAGCCTGGACAGATATACGCAGTATTTT.

The J gene is TRBJ1-1, the V gene TRBV21-1; the table's D call, TRBD1, was not checked against the DNA. TRBV21-1 is listed as a pseudogene. This CDR3 spans 17 amino acids. The CDR3 DNA follows: TGTGCCAGCAGCAAAAAGAGGACAGGGGGTTTCGGCACTGAAGCTTTCTTT. It is translated as CASSKKRTGGFGTEAFF.

CDR3 amino acids: CAWRVTGPGDYGYTF. CDR3 DNA sequence: TGTGCCTGGAGGGTAACAGGCCCTGGGGACTATGGCTACACCTTC. The V gene is TRBV30, the J gene TRBJ1-2; TRBD1 is a possible D gene (5 bases). The V end was cut by 3 bases, the J end by 3 bases, with 17 bases between. This CDR3 contains 15 residues. Germline V lookup: CDR1 GTSNPN, CDR2 SVGIG (reference sequence).

The chain is built from TRBV7-8 and TRBJ1-6; possibly TRBD1 for D (6 bases). From germline, CDR1 is SGHVS and CDR2 FQNEAQ. V lost 3 bases and J lost 7, with 13 bases in between. This CDR3 has 15 amino acids. CDR3 region: CASSLGQGINSPLHF. CDR3 bases: TGTGCCAGCAGCTTGGGGCAGGGGATAAATTCACCCCTCCACTTT. Combining the CDR3 with reference TRBV7-8 and TRBJ1-6 gives the whole variable domain GAGVSQSPRYKVAKRGQDVALRCDPISGHVSLFWYQQALGQGPEFLTYFQNEAQLDKSGLPSDRFFAERPEGSVSTLKIQRTQQEDSAVYLCASSLGQGINSPLHFGNGTRLTVT.

The chain uses TRBV7-8 and TRBJ1-1; D gene ambiguous. V dropped 0 bases and J dropped 5 bases, with 7 bases sitting between them. Germline V CDR1 and CDR2: SGHVS, FQNEAQ. CDR3 length: 13 residues. The CDR3 here is CASSLARLTEAFF. The CDR3 DNA reads TGTGCCAGCAGCTTAGCGCGCTTGACTGAAGCTTTCTTT.